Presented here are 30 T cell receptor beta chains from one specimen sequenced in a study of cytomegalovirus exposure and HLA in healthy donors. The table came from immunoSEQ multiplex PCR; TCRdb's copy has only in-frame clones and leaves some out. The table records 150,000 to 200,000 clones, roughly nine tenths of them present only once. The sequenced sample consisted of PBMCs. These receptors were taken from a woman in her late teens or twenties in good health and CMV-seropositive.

CDR3 DNA: TGTGCCAGCAGTCCCCCAGGACGGGGTATGCGTGAGCAGTTCTTC. This sequence encodes CASSPPGRGMREQFF. The chain uses TRBV25-1 and TRBJ2-1; D is perhaps TRBD2 (5 bases). V lost 5 bases and J 9 bases, leaving 20 bases between the germline ends. Germline assignment: CDR1 MGHDK and CDR2 SYGVNS. The CDR3 is 15 amino acids.

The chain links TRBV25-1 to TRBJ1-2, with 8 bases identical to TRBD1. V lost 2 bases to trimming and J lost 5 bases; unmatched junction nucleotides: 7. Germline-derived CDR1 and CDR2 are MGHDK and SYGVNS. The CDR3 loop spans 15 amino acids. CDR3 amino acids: CASSEPKTGEYGYTF. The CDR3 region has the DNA TGTGCCAGCAGTGAACCAAAGACAGGGGAATATGGCTACACCTTC.

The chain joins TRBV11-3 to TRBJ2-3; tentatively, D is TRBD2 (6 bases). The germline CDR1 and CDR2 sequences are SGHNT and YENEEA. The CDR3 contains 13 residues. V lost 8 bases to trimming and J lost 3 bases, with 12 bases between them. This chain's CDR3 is CASPGSGTDTQYF. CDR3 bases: TGTGCCAGCCCCGGGAGTGGGACAGATACGCAGTATTTT.

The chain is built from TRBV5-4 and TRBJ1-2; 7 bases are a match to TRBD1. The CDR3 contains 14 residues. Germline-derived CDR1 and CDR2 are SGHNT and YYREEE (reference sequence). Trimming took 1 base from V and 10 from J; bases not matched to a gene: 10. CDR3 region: CASSLLSPQGNYTF. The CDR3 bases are TGTGCCAGCAGCTTGTTATCCCCACAGGGGAACTACACCTTC.

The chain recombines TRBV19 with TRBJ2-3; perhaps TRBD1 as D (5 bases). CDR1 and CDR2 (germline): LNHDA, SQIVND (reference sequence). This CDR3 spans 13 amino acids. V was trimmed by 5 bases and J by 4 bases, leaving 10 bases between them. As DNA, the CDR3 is TGTGCCAGTAGTTCCACCAGGGCAGATACGCAGTATTTT. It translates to CASSSTRADTQYF.

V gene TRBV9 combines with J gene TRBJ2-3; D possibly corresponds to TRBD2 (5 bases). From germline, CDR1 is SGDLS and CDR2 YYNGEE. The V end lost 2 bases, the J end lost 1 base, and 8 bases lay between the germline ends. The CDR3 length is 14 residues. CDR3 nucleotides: TGTGCCAGCAGCGTGACTATCCGCACAGATACGCAGTATTTT. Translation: CASSVTIRTDTQYF.

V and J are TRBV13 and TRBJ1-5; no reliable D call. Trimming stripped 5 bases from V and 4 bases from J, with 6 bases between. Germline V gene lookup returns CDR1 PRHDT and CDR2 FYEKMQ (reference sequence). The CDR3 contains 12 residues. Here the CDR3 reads CASSLFNQPQHF. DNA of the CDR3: TGTGCCAGCAGCCTTTTTAATCAGCCCCAGCATTTT.

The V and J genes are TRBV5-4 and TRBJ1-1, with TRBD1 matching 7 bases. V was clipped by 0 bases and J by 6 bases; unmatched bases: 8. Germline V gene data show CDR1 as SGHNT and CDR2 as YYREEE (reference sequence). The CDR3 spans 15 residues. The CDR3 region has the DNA TGTGCCAGCAGCTTGGGTGACAGGGATTACGCTGAAGCTTTCTTT. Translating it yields CASSLGDRDYAEAFF.

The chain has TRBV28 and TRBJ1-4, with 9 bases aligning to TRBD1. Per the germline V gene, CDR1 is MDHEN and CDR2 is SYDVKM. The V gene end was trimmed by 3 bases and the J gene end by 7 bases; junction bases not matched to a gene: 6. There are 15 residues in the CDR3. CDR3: CASSFTGGQSEKLFF. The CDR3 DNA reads TGTGCCAGCAGTTTCACAGGGGGCCAGAGTGAAAAACTGTTTTTT.

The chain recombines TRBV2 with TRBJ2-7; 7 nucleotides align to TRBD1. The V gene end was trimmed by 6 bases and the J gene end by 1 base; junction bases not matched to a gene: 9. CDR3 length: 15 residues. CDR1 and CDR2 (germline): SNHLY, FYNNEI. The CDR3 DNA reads TGTGCCAGCAGGCGAGGGCTACAGGGGTCCTACGAGCAGTACTTC. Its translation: CASRRGLQGSYEQYF.

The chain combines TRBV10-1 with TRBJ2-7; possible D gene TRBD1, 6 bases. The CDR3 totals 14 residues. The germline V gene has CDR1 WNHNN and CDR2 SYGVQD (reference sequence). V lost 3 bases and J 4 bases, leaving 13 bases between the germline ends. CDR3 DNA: TGCGCCAGCAGTGATATGGGGGCGACTTACGAGCAGTACTTC. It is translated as CASSDMGATYEQYF.

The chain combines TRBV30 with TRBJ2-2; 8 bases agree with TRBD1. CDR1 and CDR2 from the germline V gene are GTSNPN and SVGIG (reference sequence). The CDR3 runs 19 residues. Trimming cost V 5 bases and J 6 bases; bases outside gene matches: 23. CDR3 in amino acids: CAWGSVAGGAAEFPGELFF. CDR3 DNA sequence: TGTGCCTGGGGGTCCGTAGCAGGGGGCGCAGCCGAGTTCCCCGGGGAGCTGTTTTTT. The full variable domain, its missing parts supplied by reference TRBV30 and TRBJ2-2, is SQTIHQWPATLVQPVGSPLSLECTVEGTSNPNLYWYRQAAGRGLQLLFYSVGIGQISSEVPQNLSASRPQDRQFILSSKKLLLSDSGFYLCAWGSVAGGAAEFPGELFFGEGSRLTVL.

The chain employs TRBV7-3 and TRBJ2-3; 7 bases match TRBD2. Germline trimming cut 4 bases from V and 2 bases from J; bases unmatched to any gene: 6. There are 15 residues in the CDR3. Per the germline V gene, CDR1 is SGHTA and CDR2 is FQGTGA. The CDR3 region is CASSSSSGHTDTQYF. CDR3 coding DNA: TGTGCCAGCAGCTCCTCTAGCGGACACACAGATACGCAGTATTTT.

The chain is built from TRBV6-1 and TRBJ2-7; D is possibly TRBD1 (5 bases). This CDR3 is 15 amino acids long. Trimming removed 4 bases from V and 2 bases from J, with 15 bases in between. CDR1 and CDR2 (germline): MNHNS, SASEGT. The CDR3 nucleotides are TGTGCCAGCAGTGTCATCGACAGCTCCGCCTACGAGCAGTACTTC. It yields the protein CASSVIDSSAYEQYF.

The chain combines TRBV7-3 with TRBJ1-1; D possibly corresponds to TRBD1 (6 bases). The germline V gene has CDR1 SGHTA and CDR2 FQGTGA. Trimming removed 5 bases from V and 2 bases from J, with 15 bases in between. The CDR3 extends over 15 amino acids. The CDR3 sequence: CASSPNGGANTEAFF. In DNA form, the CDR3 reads TGTGCCAGCAGCCCAAACGGGGGGGCCAACACTGAAGCTTTCTTT. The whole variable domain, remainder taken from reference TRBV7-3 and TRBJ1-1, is GAGVSQTPSNKVTEKGKYVELRCDPISGHTALYWYRQSLGQGPEFLIYFQGTGAADDSGLPNDRFFAVRPEGSVSTLKIQRTERGDSAVYLCASSPNGGANTEAFFGQGTRLTVV.

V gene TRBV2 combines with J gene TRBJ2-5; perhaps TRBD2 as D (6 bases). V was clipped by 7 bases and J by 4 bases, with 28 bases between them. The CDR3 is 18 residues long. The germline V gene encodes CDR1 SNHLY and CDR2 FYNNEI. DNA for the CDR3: TGTGCCAGCATACCCAGGGCGGGATTCGGGGGAGGTCCAGAGACCCAGTACTTC. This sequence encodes CASIPRAGFGGGPETQYF.

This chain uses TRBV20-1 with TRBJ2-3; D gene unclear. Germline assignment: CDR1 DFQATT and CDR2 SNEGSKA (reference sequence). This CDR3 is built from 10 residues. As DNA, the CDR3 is TGCAGCGGTGAAACAGATACGCAGTATTTT. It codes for CSGETDTQYF.

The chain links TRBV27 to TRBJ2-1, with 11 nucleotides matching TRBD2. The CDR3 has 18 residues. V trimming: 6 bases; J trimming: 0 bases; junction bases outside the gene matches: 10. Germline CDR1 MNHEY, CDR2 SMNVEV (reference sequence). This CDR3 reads CASSSPSGRSSSYNEQFF. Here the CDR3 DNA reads TGTGCCAGCAGCAGCCCTAGCGGGAGGAGCAGCTCCTACAATGAGCAGTTCTTC.

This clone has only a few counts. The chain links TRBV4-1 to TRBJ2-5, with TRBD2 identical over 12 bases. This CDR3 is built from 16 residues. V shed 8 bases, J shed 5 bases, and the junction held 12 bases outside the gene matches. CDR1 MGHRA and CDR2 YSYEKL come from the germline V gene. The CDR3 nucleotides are TGCGCCAGCCGACCTCTAGCGGGAGGGCTGTGGGAGACCCAGTACTTC. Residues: CASRPLAGGLWETQYF.

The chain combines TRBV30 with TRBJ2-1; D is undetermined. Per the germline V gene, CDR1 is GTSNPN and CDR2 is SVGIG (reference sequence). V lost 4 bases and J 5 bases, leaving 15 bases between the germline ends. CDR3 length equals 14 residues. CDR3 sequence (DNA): TGTGCCTGGATGAAACTCATCGTAAACAATGAGCAGTTCTTC. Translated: CAWMKLIVNNEQFF.

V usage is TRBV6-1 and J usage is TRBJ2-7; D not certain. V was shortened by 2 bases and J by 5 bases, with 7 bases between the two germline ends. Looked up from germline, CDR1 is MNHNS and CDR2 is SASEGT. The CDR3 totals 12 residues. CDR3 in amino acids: CASSEWADEQYF. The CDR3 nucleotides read TGTGCCAGCAGTGAATGGGCAGACGAGCAGTACTTC.

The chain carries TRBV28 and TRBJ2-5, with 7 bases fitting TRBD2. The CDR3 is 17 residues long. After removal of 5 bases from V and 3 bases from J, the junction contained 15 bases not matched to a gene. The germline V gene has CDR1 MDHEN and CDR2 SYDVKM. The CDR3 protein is CASSDDTLAVREETQYF. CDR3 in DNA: TGTGCCAGCAGTGATGACACCCTAGCGGTCCGGGAAGAGACCCAGTACTTC.

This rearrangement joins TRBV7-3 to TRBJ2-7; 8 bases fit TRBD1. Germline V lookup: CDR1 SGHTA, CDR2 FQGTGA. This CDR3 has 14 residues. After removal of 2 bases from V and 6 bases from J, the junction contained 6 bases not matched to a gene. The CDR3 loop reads CASSLSGQGFEQYF. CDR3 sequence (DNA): TGTGCCAGCAGCTTATCTGGACAGGGATTCGAGCAGTACTTC.

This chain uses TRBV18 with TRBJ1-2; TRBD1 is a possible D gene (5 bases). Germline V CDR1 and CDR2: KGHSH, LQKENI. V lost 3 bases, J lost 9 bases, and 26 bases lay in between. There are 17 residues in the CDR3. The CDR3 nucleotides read TGTGCCAGCTCACCCGTTCCGGGCTTTCAGGGTAGGGAAAGCTACACCTTC. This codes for CASSPVPGFQGRESYTF.

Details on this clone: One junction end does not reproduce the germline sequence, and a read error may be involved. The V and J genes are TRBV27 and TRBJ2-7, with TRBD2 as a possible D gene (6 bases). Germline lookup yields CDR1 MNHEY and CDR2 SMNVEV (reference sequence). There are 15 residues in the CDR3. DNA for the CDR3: TGTGCCAGCAGTTTATCGGGGGGTCCCTCCTTCGAGCAGTACTTC. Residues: CASSLSGGPSFEQYF.

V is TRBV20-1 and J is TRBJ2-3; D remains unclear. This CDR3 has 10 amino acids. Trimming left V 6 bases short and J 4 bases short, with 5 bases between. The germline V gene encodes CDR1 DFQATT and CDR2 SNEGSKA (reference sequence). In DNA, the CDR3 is TGCAGTGCCCTGTCAGATACGCAGTATTTT. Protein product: CSALSDTQYF.

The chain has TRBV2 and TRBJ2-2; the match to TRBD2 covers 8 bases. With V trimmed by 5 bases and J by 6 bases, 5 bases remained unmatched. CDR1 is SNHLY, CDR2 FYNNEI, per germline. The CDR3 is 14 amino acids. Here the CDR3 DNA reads TGTGCCAGCAGTATATTGCGGGAGGCCGGGGAGCTGTTTTTT. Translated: CASSILREAGELFF. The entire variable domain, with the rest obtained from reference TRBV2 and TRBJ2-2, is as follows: EPEVTQTPSHQVTQMGQEVILRCVPISNHLYFYWYRQILGQKVEFLVSFYNNEISEKSEIFDDQFSVERPDGSNFTLKIRSTKLEDSAMYFCASSILREAGELFFGEGSRLTVL.

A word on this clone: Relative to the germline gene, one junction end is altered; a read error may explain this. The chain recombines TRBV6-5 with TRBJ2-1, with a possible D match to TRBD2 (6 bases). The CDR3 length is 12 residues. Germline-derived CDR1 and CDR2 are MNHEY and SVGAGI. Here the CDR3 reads CASRQRTGLSIF. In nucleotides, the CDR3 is TGTGCCAGCAGGCAAAGAACGGGACTTTCGATCTTC.

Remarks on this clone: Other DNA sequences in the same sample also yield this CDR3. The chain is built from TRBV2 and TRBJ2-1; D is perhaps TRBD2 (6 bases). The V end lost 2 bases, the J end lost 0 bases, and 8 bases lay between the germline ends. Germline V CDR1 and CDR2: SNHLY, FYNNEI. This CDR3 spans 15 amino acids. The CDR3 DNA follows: TGTGCCAGCAGTGAATCCGGGAGCTCCTACAATGAGCAGTTCTTC. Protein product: CASSESGSSYNEQFF.

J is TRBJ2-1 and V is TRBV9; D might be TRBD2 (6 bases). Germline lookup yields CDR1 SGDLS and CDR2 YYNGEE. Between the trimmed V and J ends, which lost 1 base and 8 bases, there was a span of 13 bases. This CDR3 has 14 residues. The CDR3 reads CASSVRNPGDEQFF. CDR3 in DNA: TGTGCCAGCAGCGTAAGGAATCCGGGGGATGAGCAGTTCTTC.